This T cell receptor (beta chain) stems from a study of shared clonotypes between healthy human individuals. V lost 8 bases to trimming and J lost 2 bases, with 13 bases between them. Looked up from germline, CDR1 is MDHEN and CDR2 is SYDVKM. CDR3 size: 14 residues. The assay was immunoSEQ multiplex PCR, and TCRdb's table has in-frame clones only and misses some. Seen here are some 2.1 million clones, around 96% observed once, and the top ten hold about 1.1%. Naive CD8 cells were CD45RO-negative, positively selected for CCR7, excluding terminally differentiated effector memory CD45RA+ cells. J is TRBJ1-3 and V is TRBV28, with a tentative D call TRBD1 (5 bases). The sample taken for sequencing was naive CD8+ T cells sorted from blood. The clonotype was recovered from a man younger than 35 in good health. The CDR3 DNA is TGTGCCAGCGCCCAGAGAGGGGCTGGAAACACCATATATTTT. It yields the protein CASAQRGAGNTIYF.